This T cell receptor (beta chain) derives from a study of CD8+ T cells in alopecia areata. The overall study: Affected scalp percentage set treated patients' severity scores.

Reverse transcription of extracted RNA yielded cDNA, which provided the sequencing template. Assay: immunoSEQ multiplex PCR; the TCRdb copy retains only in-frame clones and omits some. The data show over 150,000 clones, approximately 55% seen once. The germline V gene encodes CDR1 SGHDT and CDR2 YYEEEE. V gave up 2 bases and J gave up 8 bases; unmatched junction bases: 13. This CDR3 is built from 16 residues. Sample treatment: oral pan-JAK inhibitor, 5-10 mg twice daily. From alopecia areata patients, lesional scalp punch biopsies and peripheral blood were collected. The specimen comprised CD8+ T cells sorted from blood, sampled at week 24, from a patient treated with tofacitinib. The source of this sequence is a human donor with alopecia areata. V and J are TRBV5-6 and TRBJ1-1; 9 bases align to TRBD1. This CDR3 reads CASSFGPPGQGSEAFF. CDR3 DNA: TGTGCCAGCAGCTTTGGACCCCCGGGACAGGGCTCGGAAGCTTTCTTT.